A selection of T cell receptor beta chains follows, all from one sample in a study of CD4 T cells in relation to SARS-CoV-2 and coronaviruses. Clones were read by immunoSEQ multiplex PCR, and TCRdb kept only the in-frame ones, dropping some. The data hold approximately 43,000 clones, with under 90% observed a single time. Which antigens these TCRs recognize remains unknown. The sequenced material came from naive CD4+ T cells from PBMCs, cultured in vitro. Every receptor here comes from an adult with COVID-19. Each CDR3 is given with its conserved first and last residue. A D gene is named only where the DNA matches it firmly. Expanded clones get a size class; other rows say once, few or many, or leave the size out.

V	D	size	J	CDR3	DNA
TRBV5-5	.	.	TRBJ2-7	CASSMTGVVDEQYF	TGTGCCAGCAGCATGACAGGTGTGGTGGACGAGCAGTACTTC
TRBV6-5	TRBD1	.	TRBJ1-1	CASMDGTGKETEAFF	TGTGCCAGCATGGACGGGACAGGGAAGGAGACTGAAGCTTTCTTT
TRBV10-3	TRBD1	.	TRBJ1-3	CAIEQGPGNTIYF	TGTGCCATTGAACAGGGGCCCGGAAACACCATATATTTT
TRBV6-6	TRBD1	few	TRBJ2-7	CASSYRDRAYEQYF	TGTGCCAGCAGTTACAGGGACAGGGCCTACGAGCAGTACTTC
TRBV7-8	.	.	TRBJ2-7	CASSLGAWDNEQYF	TGTGCCAGCAGCTTAGGTGCCTGGGACAACGAGCAGTACTTC
TRBV2	.	.	TRBJ1-6	CASSETSSPLHF	TGTGCCAGCAGTGAGACATCTTCACCCCTCCACTTT
TRBV5-1	.	.	TRBJ1-2	CASSSDQIGYTF	TGCGCCAGCAGCTCAGATCAAATCGGCTACACCTTC
TRBV30	TRBD1	.	TRBJ2-7	CAYKRGTGGIYEQYF	TGTGCCTACAAGAGGGGGACAGGGGGTATCTACGAGCAGTACTTC
TRBV30	.	few	TRBJ2-2	CAWSIVAFLGTGELFF	TGTGCCTGGAGTATCGTCGCGTTCCTTGGCACCGGGGAGCTGTTTTTT
TRBV28	.	.	TRBJ1-2	CASNIQGEVYGYTF	TGTGCCAGCAATATTCAAGGGGAAGTCTATGGCTACACCTTC
TRBV6-5	.	.	TRBJ2-7	CASSRTFRDEQYF	TGTGCCAGCAGTCGGACCTTTCGGGACGAGCAGTACTTC
TRBV19	.	.	TRBJ2-3	CASETRGATDTQYF	TGTGCCAGCGAGACTAGGGGGGCCACAGATACGCAGTATTTT
TRBV6-6	TRBD2	.	TRBJ2-1	CASSYRTSGSNNEQFF	TGTGCCAGCAGTTACAGGACTAGCGGGAGTAACAATGAGCAGTTCTTC
TRBV4-1	TRBD2	.	TRBJ2-1	CASSQSSGRAGYNEQFF	TGCGCCAGCAGCCAATCTAGCGGGAGGGCCGGGTACAATGAGCAGTTCTTC
TRBV10-3	.	.	TRBJ2-7	CAISEFGVSHEQYF	TGTGCCATCAGTGAGTTTGGGGTGTCCCACGAGCAGTACTTC
TRBV28	.	.	TRBJ2-7	CASSYGTGAYEQYF	TGTGCCAGCAGTTATGGGACGGGGGCCTACGAGCAGTACTTC
TRBV29-1	TRBD2	.	TRBJ2-5	CSVEPLAGGQETQYF	TGCAGCGTTGAACCACTAGCGGGAGGGCAAGAGACCCAGTACTTC
TRBV3-1/TRBV3-2	.	.	TRBJ2-7	CASSQEAREQYF	TGTGCCAGCAGCCAAGAAGCGCGCGAGCAGTACTTC
TRBV27	TRBD2	.	TRBJ2-4	CASMTGTSAKNIQYF	TGTGCCAGCATGACCGGGACTAGCGCCAAAAACATTCAGTACTTC
TRBV10-1	TRBD1	.	TRBJ2-3	CASSEYTGQGSTDTQYF	TGCGCCAGCAGTGAATACACGGGACAGGGGAGCACAGATACGCAGTATTTT
TRBV19	TRBD1	once	TRBJ2-3	CASSRRGSTDTQYF	TGTGCCAGTAGTCGCAGGGGGAGCACAGATACGCAGTATTTT
TRBV7-2	.	.	TRBJ2-5	CASSSRDQETQYF	TGTGCCAGCAGCTCACGGGATCAAGAGACCCAGTACTTC
TRBV29-1	TRBD2	.	TRBJ2-7	CSGRLAGKQYF	TGCAGCGGTCGACTAGCGGGGAAGCAGTACTTC
TRBV5-1	TRBD1	.	TRBJ2-3	CASSFSGTGALPDTQYF	TGCGCCAGCAGCTTTTCCGGGACAGGGGCTCTTCCAGATACGCAGTATTTT
TRBV11-2	.	.	TRBJ2-7	CASSLRSGDFVNGYEQYF	TGTGCCAGCAGCTTACGGTCAGGGGATTTCGTTAACGGCTACGAGCAGTACTTC
TRBV6-2/TRBV6-3	.	.	TRBJ2-7	CASSAIYASTYEQYF	TGTGCCAGCAGCGCGATCTACGCATCAACCTACGAGCAGTACTTC
TRBV6-2/TRBV6-3	.	.	TRBJ2-3	CASSYGASTDTQYF	TGTGCCAGCAGTTACGGTGCTAGCACAGATACGCAGTATTTT
TRBV9	TRBD2	.	TRBJ2-1	CASSVGGLAGAEQFF	TGTGCCAGCAGCGTTGGTGGACTAGCGGGAGCTGAGCAGTTCTTC
TRBV18	.	.	TRBJ2-7	CASSPLTGSYSYEQYF	TGTGCCAGCTCACCACTGACTGGCAGCTACTCCTACGAGCAGTACTTC
TRBV19	.	.	TRBJ2-5	CASSTSSAQETQYF	TGTGCCAGTAGTACGTCTAGCGCGCAAGAGACCCAGTACTTC
TRBV27	.	few	TRBJ2-3	CASSPLGTVADTQYF	TGTGCCAGCAGTCCCCTGGGTACCGTGGCAGATACGCAGTATTTT
TRBV6-2/TRBV6-3	.	.	TRBJ2-5	CASSTAGSWHQETQYF	TGTGCCAGCAGTACCGCAGGTAGTTGGCATCAAGAGACCCAGTACTTC
TRBV15	TRBD2	few	TRBJ2-1	CATSRILAGGGGEQFF	TGTGCCACCAGCAGGATCCTAGCGGGAGGAGGGGGTGAGCAGTTCTTC
TRBV27	.	.	TRBJ1-1	CASSLSNRANTEAFF	TGTGCCAGCAGTTTATCTAACAGGGCGAACACTGAAGCTTTCTTT
TRBV6-2/TRBV6-3	.	.	TRBJ2-5	CASSRLRAQETQYF	TGTGCCAGCAGTCGACTCCGGGCTCAAGAGACCCAGTACTTC
TRBV10-3	.	.	TRBJ1-2	CAISEKEDGYTF	TGTGCCATCAGTGAAAAAGAGGATGGCTACACCTTC
TRBV7-9	.	.	TRBJ2-5	CASSLEGLQETQYF	TGTGCCAGCAGCTTAGAAGGCCTCCAAGAGACCCAGTACTTC
TRBV5-1	TRBD1	few	TRBJ1-1	CASSALQGANTEAFF	TGCGCCAGCAGCGCTTTACAGGGGGCAAACACTGAAGCTTTCTTT
TRBV7-9	TRBD1	.	TRBJ2-3	CASSSTPGTVSTDTQYF	TGTGCCAGCAGCTCCACTCCGGGGACAGTCAGCACAGATACGCAGTATTTT
TRBV28	.	.	TRBJ2-7	CASRGLEEQYF	TGTGCCAGTAGGGGCCTCGAGGAGCAGTACTTC
TRBV4-1	.	.	TRBJ1-6	CASSQEVGAQNSPLHF	TGCGCCAGCAGCCAAGAAGTAGGGGCGCAGAATTCACCCCTCCACTTT
TRBV7-8	TRBD1	.	TRBJ2-3	CASSLATGVGTDTQYF	TGTGCCAGCAGCTTAGCTACAGGGGTGGGAACAGATACGCAGTATTTT
TRBV5-1	.	.	TRBJ2-5	CASRGTGGGETQYF	TGCGCCAGCAGAGGGACGGGAGGGGGCGAGACCCAGTACTTC
TRBV19	.	.	TRBJ1-1	CASRTALGGSTEAFF	TGTGCCAGTAGGACGGCTCTTGGTGGTTCCACTGAAGCTTTCTTT
TRBV9	TRBD2	once	TRBJ2-1	CASDTSGSSYNEQFF	TGTGCCAGCGATACTAGCGGGAGCTCCTACAATGAGCAGTTCTTC
TRBV18	.	.	TRBJ2-3	CASSPSTDTQYF	TGTGCCAGCTCTCCCAGCACAGATACGCAGTATTTT
TRBV18	.	.	TRBJ2-5	CASSPGTPRETQYF	TGTGCCAGCTCACCCGGGACTCCCCGAGAGACCCAGTACTTC
TRBV19	.	.	TRBJ2-3	CASSIDRWGNTQYF	TGTGCCAGTAGTATAGATCGGTGGGGAAATACGCAGTATTTT
TRBV28	.	few	TRBJ1-1	CASSLPYGTEAFF	TGTGCCAGCAGTTTGCCCTATGGAACTGAAGCTTTCTTT
TRBV5-6	.	.	TRBJ2-4	CASSLAVAMWIQYF	TGTGCCAGCAGCTTGGCTGTAGCCATGTGGATTCAGTACTTC
TRBV3-1/TRBV3-2	TRBD1	.	TRBJ1-3	CASSHGTGYGNTIYF	TGTGCCAGCAGCCATGGGACAGGGTACGGAAACACCATATATTTT